Below, 9 T cell receptor beta chains from the same sample are listed, as sequenced in a study of blood T cells in healthy people across ages. The second PCR ran roughly 7 to 12 cycles with a sample-barcoded 5' primer and J-beta primers. TCRdb independently ran MiXCR on the 5' RACE reads; one entry per CDR3 protein. The sample holds roughly 1.7 million distinct CDR3 sequences; roughly a third are singletons and the top ten take roughly 12%. Sequencing was performed on blood. These receptors originate from a woman in her thirties in good health.

This clonotype was seen a few times. The chain joins TRBV27 to TRBJ2-7; 7 bases map to TRBD1. J gave up 5 bases and V 6 bases, and 7 bases lay outside the gene matches. This CDR3 comprises 13 residues. Germline V gene sequence: CDR1 MNHEY, CDR2 SMNVEV (reference sequence). This chain's CDR3 is CASSTQGLNEQYF. The CDR3, as DNA: TGTGCCAGCAGCACACAGGGGTTAAACGAGCAGTACTTC.

The chain links TRBV3-1 to TRBJ2-3, with D unclear. Per the germline V gene, CDR1 is LGHDT and CDR2 is YNNKEL (reference sequence). With 0 bases removed from V and 0 bases from J, the gap between germline ends came to 13 bases. The CDR3 runs 17 residues. The CDR3, as DNA: TGTGCCAGCAGCCAAGAATTCTACGGGCTTAGCACAGATACGCAGTATTTT. This gives the protein CASSQEFYGLSTDTQYF.

This chain links TRBV7-2 with TRBJ2-5; 9 bases match TRBD2. CDR3 length: 16 amino acids. The V segment lost 4 bases and the J segment 2 bases; nucleotides outside the gene matches: 8. Germline-derived CDR1 and CDR2 are SGHTA and FQGNSA. The CDR3 protein is CASSSRLRGGQETQYF. CDR3 bases: TGTGCCAGCAGCTCCCGGCTGCGGGGGGGGCAAGAGACCCAGTACTTC. Filled out from reference TRBV7-2 and TRBJ2-5, the complete variable domain reads GAGVSQSPSNKVTEKGKDVELRCDPISGHTALYWYRQSLGQGLEFLIYFQGNSAPDKSGLPSDRFSAERTGGSVSTLTIQRTQQEDSAVYLCASSSRLRGGQETQYFGPGTRLLVL.

The genes are TRBV6-1 and TRBJ1-1; D not certain. Deletions cut 5 bases from V and 2 bases from J, with 9 bases between. The germline CDR1 and CDR2 sequences are MNHNS and SASEGT. CDR3 length equals 13 residues. The DNA for the CDR3 is TGTGCCAGCAGTAACTACGAAAACACTGAAGCTTTCTTT. Its translation: CASSNYENTEAFF.

The chain links TRBV7-6 to TRBJ1-1; D not certain. Trimming removed 7 bases from V and 0 bases from J, with 15 bases in between. This CDR3 region has 15 residues. CDR1 is SGHVS and CDR2 is FNYEAQ in the germline V gene. Written as DNA, the CDR3 is TGTGCCAGCAACTTCGAGATTAACATGAACACTGAAGCTTTCTTT. Protein sequence: CASNFEINMNTEAFF.

The chain combines TRBV5-1 with TRBJ2-3; 11 bases fit TRBD2. This CDR3 region has 18 residues. The germline V gene encodes CDR1 SGHRS and CDR2 YFSETQ. V trimming: 2 bases; J trimming: 2 bases; junction bases outside the gene matches: 10. The CDR3 spells CASSFWLAGGDITDTQYF. Written as DNA, the CDR3 is TGCGCCAGCAGCTTCTGGCTAGCGGGGGGCGACATCACAGATACGCAGTATTTT. Based on the CDR3 plus reference TRBV5-1 and TRBJ2-3, the full variable domain is KAGVTQTPRYLIKTRGQQVTLSCSPISGHRSVSWYQQTPGQGLQFLFEYFSETQRNKGNFPGRFSGRQFSNSRSEMNVSTLELGDSALYLCASSFWLAGGDITDTQYFGPGTRLTVL.

The chain links TRBV18 to TRBJ2-1, with D perhaps TRBD2 (5 bases). There are 15 residues in the CDR3. The germline V gene has CDR1 KGHSH and CDR2 LQKENI. The V and J ends lost 1 base and 2 bases respectively, with 9 bases between them. The CDR3 reads CASSPQRGAYNEQFF. The CDR3 region has the DNA TGTGCCAGCTCACCACAACGGGGTGCCTACAATGAGCAGTTCTTC.

The CDR3 DNA follows: TGTGCCAGCACCCTACCGGGACAGCCCTACAATGAGCAGTTCTTC. This translates into CASTLPGQPYNEQFF. The V gene is TRBV5-8, the J gene TRBJ2-1, with TRBD1 matching over 7 bases. Looked up from germline, CDR1 is SGHTS and CDR2 is YDEGEE. The CDR3 is made up of 15 amino acids. With V trimmed by 6 bases and J by 2 bases, 8 bases remained unmatched. The full variable domain, in which reference TRBV5-8 and TRBJ2-1 provide the parts outside the CDR3, is EAGVTQSPTHLIKTRGQQATLRCSPISGHTSVYWYQQALGLGLQFLLWYDEGEERNRGNFPPRFSGRQFPNYSSELNVNALELEDSALYLCASTLPGQPYNEQFFGPGTRLTVL.

The chain joins TRBV7-2 to TRBJ1-1; D gene uncertain. V was shortened by 1 base and J by 11 bases, with 11 bases between the two germline ends. Per the germline V gene, CDR1 is SGHTA and CDR2 is FQGNSA. The CDR3 covers 12 residues. The CDR3 bases are TGTGCCAGCAGCTTAGGTGTCTCGGGGGCTTTCTTT. Its translation: CASSLGVSGAFF. The full variable domain, in which reference TRBV7-2 and TRBJ1-1 provide the parts outside the CDR3, is GAGVSQSPSNKVTEKGKDVELRCDPISGHTALYWYRQSLGQGLEFLIYFQGNSAPDKSGLPSDRFSAERTGGSVSTLTIQRTQQEDSAVYLCASSLGVSGAFFGQGTRLTVV.